The clone carrying this TCR beta chain was seen once. Germline lookup yields CDR1 MGHDK and CDR2 SYGVNS. V lost 5 bases and J lost 2, with 9 bases in between. This CDR3 region has 13 residues. The sample belongs to a study of blood T cell repertoires in COVID-19. Study overall: Donors in the United States, Italy and Spain gave samples during acute or convalescent COVID-19. T cells, B-cell-depleted T cells, or PBMCs provided the cDNA or gDNA that served as material.

Patients from Seattle were sampled longitudinally, starting during active infection. TCRdb's copy holds only in-frame clones and misses some; the assay was immunoSEQ multiplex PCR. The sample holds 300,000 to 400,000 clones; 87% are singletons and the top ten take 7.5% to 10%. The chain employs TRBV25-1 and TRBJ1-1; D unclear. This TCR was recovered from a man aged 30 to 39 with COVID-19, enrolled during active disease. Input material: peripheral blood. The DNA for the CDR3 is TGTGCCAGCAGTACAGAATTTAACACTGAAGCTTTCTTT. Amino acid sequence: CASSTEFNTEAFF.